Below, 8 T cell receptor beta chains from the same sample are listed, as sequenced in a study of CD8+CD57+ T cells in acquired aplastic anemia. All patients picked for sequencing had shown, by flow cytometry, an expansion of CD8+CD57+ cells. Genomic DNA served as template for TCR beta VDJ and CDR3 profiling. TCRdb analysed the reads with MiXCR anew, one entry per CDR3 protein. The sample consists of 450,000 to 600,000 distinct CDR3 sequences, around 30% of them appearing once. The specimen sequenced was sorted CD4+, CD8+, or CD8+CD57+ T cells (not recorded which) from PBMCs. Receptor source: a human donor with aplastic anemia.

There are many counts of this clonotype. DNA for the CDR3: TGTGCCAGCAGACCAAGGACAGTCTCTGGAAACACCATATATTTT. This sequence encodes CASRPRTVSGNTIYF. The chain uses TRBV2 and TRBJ1-3; a weak D match, TRBD1 (6 bases). The length of the CDR3 is 15 residues. Per germline, CDR1 SNHLY and CDR2 FYNNEI. Deletions cut 6 bases from V and 0 bases from J, with 12 bases between.

The rearrangement links TRBV7-6 to TRBJ2-7; D possibly uses TRBD1 or TRBD2 (6 bases each). Germline V gene data show CDR1 as SGHVS and CDR2 as FNYEAQ. Trimming removed 3 bases from V and 6 bases from J, with 18 bases in between. The CDR3 contains 15 residues. The CDR3 DNA follows: TGTGCCAGCAGCTTGTCAGGAGGGGGACCTGGCGAGCAGTACTTC. This encodes CASSLSGGGPGEQYF. Looking up the rest from reference TRBV7-6 and TRBJ2-7 gives the full variable domain: GAGVSQSPRYKVTKRGQDVALRCDPISGHVSLYWYRQALGQGPEFLTYFNYEAQQDKSGLPNDRFSAERPEGSISTLTIQRTEQRDSAMYRCASSLSGGGPGEQYFGPGTRLTVT.

Note on this clonotype: A much larger clone differs from this one at a single base, so this may be a read error. The chain links TRBV2 to TRBJ1-5; D is ambiguous. The germline CDR1 and CDR2 sequences are SNHLY and FYNNEI. V lost 3 bases to trimming and J lost 5 bases, with 8 bases between them. CDR3 size: 13 residues. As DNA, the CDR3 is TGTGCCAGCAGTGACGGCGCGGATCAGCCCCAGCATTTT. This sequence encodes CASSDGADQPQHF.

This clonotype showed up just a few times. The CDR3 is CASSPGPQQETQYF. As DNA, the CDR3 is TGTGCCAGCAGCCCGGGACCCCAACAAGAGACCCAGTACTTC. The chain links TRBV7-2 to TRBJ2-5; D assignment may be TRBD1 or TRBD2 (5 bases each). Per the germline V gene, CDR1 is SGHTA and CDR2 is FQGNSA. Trimming cost V 5 bases and J 2 bases, with 12 bases left between them. The CDR3 runs to 14 residues.

The chain combines TRBV2 with TRBJ1-1, with D perhaps TRBD1 (5 bases). The germline gives CDR1 SNHLY, CDR2 FYNNEI. The CDR3 runs 15 residues. The V and J ends lost 1 base and 4 bases respectively, with 13 bases between them. The CDR3 is CASSEGSGRGTEAFF. The CDR3 DNA reads as TGTGCCAGCAGTGAAGGGTCGGGGAGGGGCACTGAAGCTTTCTTT.

At least ten counts were recorded for this clonotype. CDR3 loop: CSVGGVDYEQYF. The DNA for the CDR3 is TGCAGCGTTGGGGGTGTGGACTACGAGCAGTACTTC. V usage is TRBV29-1 and J usage is TRBJ2-7; D is uncertain. The CDR3 is made up of 12 amino acids. The germline CDR1 and CDR2 sequences are SQVTM and ANQGSEA. The V end lost 4 bases, the J end lost 3 bases, and 10 bases lay between the germline ends.

The V gene is TRBV2, the J gene TRBJ1-1; 9 bases are a match to TRBD1. The CDR3 extends over 14 amino acids. The V segment lost 6 bases and the J segment 5 bases; nucleotides outside the gene matches: 7. Germline CDR1 and CDR2: SNHLY and FYNNEI. In DNA form, the CDR3 reads TGTGCCAGCAGGGGGACAGGGTTGAGGACTGAAGCTTTCTTT. Encoded protein: CASRGTGLRTEAFF.

J is TRBJ2-1 and V is TRBV7-9, with 12 bases aligning to TRBD2. V lost 5 bases, J lost 15 bases, and 17 bases stayed unmatched. The CDR3 length is 16 residues. Germline V gives CDR1 SEHNR, CDR2 FQNEAQ (reference sequence). The chain's CDR3 is CASSPRLAGDVSVLFF. DNA of the CDR3: TGTGCCAGCAGCCCAAGACTAGCGGGAGATGTGTCTGTTTTGTTCTTC.